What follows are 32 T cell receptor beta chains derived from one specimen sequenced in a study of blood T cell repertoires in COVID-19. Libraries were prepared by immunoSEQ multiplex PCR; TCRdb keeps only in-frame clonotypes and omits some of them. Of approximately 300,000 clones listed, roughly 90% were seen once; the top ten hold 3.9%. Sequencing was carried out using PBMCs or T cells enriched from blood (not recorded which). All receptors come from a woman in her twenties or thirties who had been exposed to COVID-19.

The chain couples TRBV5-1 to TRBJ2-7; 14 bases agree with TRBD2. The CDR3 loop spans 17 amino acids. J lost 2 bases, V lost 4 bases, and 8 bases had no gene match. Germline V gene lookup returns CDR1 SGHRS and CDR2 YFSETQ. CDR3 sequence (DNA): TGCGCCAGCAGCCCCCGGACTAGCGGGGGGCCTCCCTACGAGCAGTACTTC. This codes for CASSPRTSGGPPYEQYF. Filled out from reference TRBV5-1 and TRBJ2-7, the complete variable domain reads KAGVTQTPRYLIKTRGQQVTLSCSPISGHRSVSWYQQTPGQGLQFLFEYFSETQRNKGNFPGRFSGRQFSNSRSEMNVSTLELGDSALYLCASSPRTSGGPPYEQYFGPGTRLTVT.

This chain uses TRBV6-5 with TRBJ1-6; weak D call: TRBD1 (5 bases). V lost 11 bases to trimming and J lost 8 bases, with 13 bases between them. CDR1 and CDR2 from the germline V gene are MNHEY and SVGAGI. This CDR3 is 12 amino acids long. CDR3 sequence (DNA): TGTGCCGGTCGAACAGGTGATTCACCCCTCCACTTT. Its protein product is CAGRTGDSPLHF.

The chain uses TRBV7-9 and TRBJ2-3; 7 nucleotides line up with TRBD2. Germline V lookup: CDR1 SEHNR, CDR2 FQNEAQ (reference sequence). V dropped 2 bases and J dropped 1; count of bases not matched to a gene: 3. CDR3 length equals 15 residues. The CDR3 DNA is TGTGCCAGCAGCTTATCAAGCGGGGGCACAGATACGCAGTATTTT. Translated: CASSLSSGGTDTQYF.

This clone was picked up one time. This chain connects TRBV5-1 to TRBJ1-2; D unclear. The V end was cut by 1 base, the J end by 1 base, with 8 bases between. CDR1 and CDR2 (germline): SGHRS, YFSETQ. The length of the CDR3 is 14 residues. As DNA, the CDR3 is TGCGCCAGCAGCTTGTCCAGGAATAACTATGGCTACACCTTC. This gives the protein CASSLSRNNYGYTF.

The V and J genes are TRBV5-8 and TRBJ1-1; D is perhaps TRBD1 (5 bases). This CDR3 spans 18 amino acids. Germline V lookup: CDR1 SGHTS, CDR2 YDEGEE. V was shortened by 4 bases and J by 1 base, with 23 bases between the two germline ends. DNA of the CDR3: TGTGCCAGCAGCCCCCCCTGGGGCGCTGGGCGGCCGAACACTGAAGCTTTCTTT. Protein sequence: CASSPPWGAGRPNTEAFF.

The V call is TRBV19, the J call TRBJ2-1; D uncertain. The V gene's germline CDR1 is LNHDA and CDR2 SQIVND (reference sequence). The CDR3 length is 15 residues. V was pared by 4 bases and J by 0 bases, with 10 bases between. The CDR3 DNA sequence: TGTGCCAGTAGTAGCGGCGGTGGCTCCTACAATGAGCAGTTCTTC. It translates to CASSSGGGSYNEQFF.

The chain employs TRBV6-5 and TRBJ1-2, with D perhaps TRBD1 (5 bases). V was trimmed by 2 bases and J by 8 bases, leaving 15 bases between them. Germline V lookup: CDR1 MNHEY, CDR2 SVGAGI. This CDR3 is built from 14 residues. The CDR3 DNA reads TGTGCCAGCAGTTACGTGGCAGGGCTAGGCGGCTACACCTTC. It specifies CASSYVAGLGGYTF.

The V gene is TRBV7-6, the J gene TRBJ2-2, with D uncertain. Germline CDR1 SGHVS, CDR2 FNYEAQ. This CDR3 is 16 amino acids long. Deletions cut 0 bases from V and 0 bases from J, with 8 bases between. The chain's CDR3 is CASSLASRANTGELFF. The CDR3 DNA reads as TGTGCCAGCAGCTTAGCTAGCCGAGCGAACACCGGGGAGCTGTTTTTT.

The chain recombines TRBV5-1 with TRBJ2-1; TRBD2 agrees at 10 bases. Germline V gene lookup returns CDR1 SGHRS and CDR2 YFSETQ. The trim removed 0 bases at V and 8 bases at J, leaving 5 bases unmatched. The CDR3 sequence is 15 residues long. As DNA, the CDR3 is TGCGCCAGCAGCTTGGAACAGCGGGGGGGCTATGAGCAGTTCTTC. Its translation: CASSLEQRGGYEQFF. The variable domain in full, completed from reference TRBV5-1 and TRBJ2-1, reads KAGVTQTPRYLIKTRGQQVTLSCSPISGHRSVSWYQQTPGQGLQFLFEYFSETQRNKGNFPGRFSGRQFSNSRSEMNVSTLELGDSALYLCASSLEQRGGYEQFFGPGTRLTVL.

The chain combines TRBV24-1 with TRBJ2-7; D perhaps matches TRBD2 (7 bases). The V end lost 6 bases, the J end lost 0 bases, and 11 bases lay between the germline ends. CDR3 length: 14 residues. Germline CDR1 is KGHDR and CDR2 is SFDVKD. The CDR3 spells CATSRGAVSYEQYF. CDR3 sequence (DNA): TGTGCCACCAGTCGGGGGGCAGTCTCCTACGAGCAGTACTTC.

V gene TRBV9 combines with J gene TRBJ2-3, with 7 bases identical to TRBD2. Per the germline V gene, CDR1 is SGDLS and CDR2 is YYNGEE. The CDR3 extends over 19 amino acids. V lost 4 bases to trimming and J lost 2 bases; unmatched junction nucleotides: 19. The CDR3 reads CASSLPAGTTEKFTDTQYF. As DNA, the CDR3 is TGTGCCAGCAGCTTACCAGCGGGGACTACGGAAAAATTCACAGATACGCAGTATTTT.

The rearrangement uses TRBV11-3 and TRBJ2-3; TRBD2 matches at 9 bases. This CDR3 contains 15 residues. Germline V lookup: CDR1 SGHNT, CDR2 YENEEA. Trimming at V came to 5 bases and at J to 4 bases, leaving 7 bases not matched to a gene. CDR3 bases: TGTGCCAGCAGCCCGCGGGGGGGCATAGCAGATACGCAGTATTTT. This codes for CASSPRGGIADTQYF. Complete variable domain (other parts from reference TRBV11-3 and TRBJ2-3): EAGVVQSPRYKIIEKKQPVAFWCNPISGHNTLYWYLQNLGQGPELLIRYENEEAVDDSQLPKDRFSAERLKGVDSTLKIQPAELGDSAVYLCASSPRGGIADTQYFGPGTRLTVL.

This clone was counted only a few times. The CDR3 DNA reads as TGCGCCAGCAGTGAGTTTACTAGCAGAGAGACCCAGTACTTC. Its translation is CASSEFTSRETQYF. The gene calls are TRBV10-2 and TRBJ2-5; weak D call: TRBD2 (6 bases). The CDR3 runs to 14 residues. The germline V gene encodes CDR1 WSHSY and CDR2 SAAADI. Trimming left V 1 base short and J 4 bases short, with 10 bases between.

CDR3 nucleotide sequence: TGTGCCAGCAGCACTCTCGTACCGAACACCGGGGAGCTGTTTTTT. It translates to CASSTLVPNTGELFF. This chain connects TRBV7-8 to TRBJ2-2; D gene unclear. Germline assignment: CDR1 SGHVS and CDR2 FQNEAQ. This CDR3 is built from 15 residues. Trimming cost V 5 bases and J 0 bases, with 10 bases left between them.

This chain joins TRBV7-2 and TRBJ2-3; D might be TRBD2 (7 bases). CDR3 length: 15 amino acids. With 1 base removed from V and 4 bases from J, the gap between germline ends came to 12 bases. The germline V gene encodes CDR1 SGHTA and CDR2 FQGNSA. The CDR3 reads CASSLDVGGPDTQYF. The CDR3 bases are TGTGCCAGCAGCTTAGATGTGGGGGGGCCAGATACGCAGTATTTT. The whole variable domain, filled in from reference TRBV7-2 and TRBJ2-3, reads GAGVSQSPSNKVTEKGKDVELRCDPISGHTALYWYRQSLGQGLEFLIYFQGNSAPDKSGLPSDRFSAERTGGSVSTLTIQRTQQEDSAVYLCASSLDVGGPDTQYFGPGTRLTVL.

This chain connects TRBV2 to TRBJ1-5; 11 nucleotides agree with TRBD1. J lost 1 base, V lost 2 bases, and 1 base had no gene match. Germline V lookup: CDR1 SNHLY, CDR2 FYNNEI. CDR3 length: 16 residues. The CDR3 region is CASSERTGGSNQPQHF. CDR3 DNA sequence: TGTGCCAGCAGTGAAAGGACAGGGGGCAGCAATCAGCCCCAGCATTTT.

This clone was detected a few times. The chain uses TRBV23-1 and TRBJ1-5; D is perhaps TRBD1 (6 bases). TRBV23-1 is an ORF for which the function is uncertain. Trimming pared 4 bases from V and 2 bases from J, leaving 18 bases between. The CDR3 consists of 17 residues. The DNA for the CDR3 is TGCGCCAGCAGTCCCCGATCGGGGGGCAGAGGCAATCAGCCCCAGCATTTT. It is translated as CASSPRSGGRGNQPQHF.

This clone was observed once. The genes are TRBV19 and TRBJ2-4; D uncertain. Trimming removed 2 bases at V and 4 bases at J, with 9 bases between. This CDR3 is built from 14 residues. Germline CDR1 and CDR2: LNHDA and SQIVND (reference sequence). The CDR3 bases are TGTGCCAGTAGTATACGTGGCCCTAAAAACATTCAGTACTTC. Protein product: CASSIRGPKNIQYF.

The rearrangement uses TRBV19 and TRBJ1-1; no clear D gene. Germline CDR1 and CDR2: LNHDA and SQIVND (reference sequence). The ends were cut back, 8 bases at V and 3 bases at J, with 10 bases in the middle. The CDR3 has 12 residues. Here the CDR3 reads CASGYGHTEAFF. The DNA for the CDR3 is TGTGCCAGTGGTTACGGTCACACTGAAGCTTTCTTT.

CDR3 sequence reads: CASSWERGWNEQFF. The DNA of the CDR3 is TGTGCCAGCAGTTGGGAGCGGGGGTGGAATGAGCAGTTCTTC. The chain carries TRBV6-2 or TRBV6-3 and TRBJ2-1, with 8 nucleotides matching TRBD2. The CDR3 contains 14 residues. V lost 4 bases and J lost 7; bases outside the gene matches: 6. The germline V gene has CDR1 MNHEY and CDR2 SVGEGT.

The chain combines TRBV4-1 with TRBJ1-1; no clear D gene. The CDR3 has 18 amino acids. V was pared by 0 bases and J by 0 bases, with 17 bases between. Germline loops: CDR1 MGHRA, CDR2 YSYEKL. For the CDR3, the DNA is TGCGCCAGCAGCCAAGAGACTTACGTGACGGTGATGAACACTGAAGCTTTCTTT. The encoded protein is CASSQETYVTVMNTEAFF.

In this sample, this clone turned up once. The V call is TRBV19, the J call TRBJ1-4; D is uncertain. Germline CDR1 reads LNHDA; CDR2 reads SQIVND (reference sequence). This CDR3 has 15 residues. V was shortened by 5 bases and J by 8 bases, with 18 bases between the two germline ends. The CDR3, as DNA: TGTGCCAGTAGTCCTCTTAGGGCCCCGGGAGAAAAACTGTTTTTT. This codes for CASSPLRAPGEKLFF.

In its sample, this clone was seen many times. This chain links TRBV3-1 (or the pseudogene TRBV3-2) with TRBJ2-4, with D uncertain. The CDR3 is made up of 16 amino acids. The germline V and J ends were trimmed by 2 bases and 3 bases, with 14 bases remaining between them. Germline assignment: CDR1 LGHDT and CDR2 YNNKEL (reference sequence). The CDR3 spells CASSQIHAGYKNIQYF. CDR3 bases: TGTGCCAGCAGCCAAATCCACGCAGGATACAAAAACATTCAGTACTTC.

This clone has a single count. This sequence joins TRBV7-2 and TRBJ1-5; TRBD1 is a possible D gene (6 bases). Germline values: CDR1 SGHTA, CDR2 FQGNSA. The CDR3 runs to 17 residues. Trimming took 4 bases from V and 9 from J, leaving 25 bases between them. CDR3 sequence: CASSSRAYSSLGGPQHF. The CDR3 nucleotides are TGTGCCAGCAGCTCCAGGGCTTACAGCTCCCTAGGGGGGCCCCAGCATTTT. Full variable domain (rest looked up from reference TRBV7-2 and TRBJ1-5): GAGVSQSPSNKVTEKGKDVELRCDPISGHTALYWYRQSLGQGLEFLIYFQGNSAPDKSGLPSDRFSAERTGGSVSTLTIQRTQQEDSAVYLCASSSRAYSSLGGPQHFGDGTRLSIL.

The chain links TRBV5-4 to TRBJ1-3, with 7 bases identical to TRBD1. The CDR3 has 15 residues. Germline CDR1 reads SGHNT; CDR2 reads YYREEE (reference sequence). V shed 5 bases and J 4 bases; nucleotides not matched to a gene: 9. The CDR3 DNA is TGTGCCAGCAGAAAGAGGGACAGCGAGGGAAACACCATATATTTT. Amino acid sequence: CASRKRDSEGNTIYF.

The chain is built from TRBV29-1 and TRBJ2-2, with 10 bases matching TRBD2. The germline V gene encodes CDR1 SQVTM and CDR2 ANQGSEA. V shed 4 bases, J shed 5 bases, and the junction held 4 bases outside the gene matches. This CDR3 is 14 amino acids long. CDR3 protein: CSVGGSGGTGELFF. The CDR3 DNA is TGCAGCGTTGGTGGTAGCGGGGGGACCGGGGAGCTGTTTTTT.

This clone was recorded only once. In DNA form, the CDR3 reads TGTGCCAGCAGCCCCCTCCGGGTGACTGAAGCTTTCTTT. Translated, it gives CASSPLRVTEAFF. The genes are TRBV9 and TRBJ1-1; D not resolved. Trimming took off 4 bases at V and 5 bases at J, with 12 bases between the two ends. Germline loops: CDR1 SGDLS, CDR2 YYNGEE. CDR3 length: 13 residues. Based on the CDR3 plus reference TRBV9 and TRBJ1-1, the full variable domain is DSGVTQTPKHLITATGQRVTLRCSPRSGDLSVYWYQQSLDQGLQFLIQYYNGEERAKGNILERFSAQQFPDLHSELNLSSLELGDSALYFCASSPLRVTEAFFGQGTRLTVV.

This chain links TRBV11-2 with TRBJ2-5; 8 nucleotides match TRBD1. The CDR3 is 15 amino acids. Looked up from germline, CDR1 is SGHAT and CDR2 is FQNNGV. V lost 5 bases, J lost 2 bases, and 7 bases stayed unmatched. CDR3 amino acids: CASSPRGRGQETQYF. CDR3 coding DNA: TGTGCCAGCAGCCCCAGGGGGCGCGGACAAGAGACCCAGTACTTC.

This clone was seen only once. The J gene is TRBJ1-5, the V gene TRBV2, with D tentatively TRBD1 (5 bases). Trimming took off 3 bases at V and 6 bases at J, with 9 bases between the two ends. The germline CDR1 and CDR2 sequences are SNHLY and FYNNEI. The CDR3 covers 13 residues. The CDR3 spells CASSDREVQPQHF. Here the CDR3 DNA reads TGTGCCAGCAGTGACAGGGAGGTTCAGCCCCAGCATTTT.

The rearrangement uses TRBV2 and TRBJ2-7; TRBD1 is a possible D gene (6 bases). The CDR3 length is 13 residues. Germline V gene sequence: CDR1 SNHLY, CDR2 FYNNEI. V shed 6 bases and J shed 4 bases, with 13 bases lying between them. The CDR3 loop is CASSVQQGYEQYF. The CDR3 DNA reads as TGTGCCAGCAGCGTACAACAGGGTTACGAGCAGTACTTC. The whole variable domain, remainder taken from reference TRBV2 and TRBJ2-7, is EPEVTQTPSHQVTQMGQEVILRCVPISNHLYFYWYRQILGQKVEFLVSFYNNEISEKSEIFDDQFSVERPDGSNFTLKIRSTKLEDSAMYFCASSVQQGYEQYFGPGTRLTVT.

The CDR3 nucleotides are TGCAGTGCTCAGGGTAACTATGGCTACACCTTC. Translation gives CSAQGNYGYTF. This chain connects TRBV20-1 to TRBJ1-2; D perhaps matches TRBD1 (5 bases). The germline V and J ends were trimmed by 5 bases and 1 base, with 5 bases remaining between them. Germline assignment: CDR1 DFQATT and CDR2 SNEGSKA (reference sequence). CDR3 length: 11 amino acids.

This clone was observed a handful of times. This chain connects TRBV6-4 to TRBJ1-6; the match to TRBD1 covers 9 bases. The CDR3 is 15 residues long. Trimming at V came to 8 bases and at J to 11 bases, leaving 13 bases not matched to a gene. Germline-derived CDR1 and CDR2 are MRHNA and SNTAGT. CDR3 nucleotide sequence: TGTGCCAGCTCGAGAGGCGGACAGGGGTTTACACCCCTCCACTTT. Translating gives CASSRGGQGFTPLHF.